The 24 T cell receptor beta chains below all came from one sample that was sequenced in a study of beta chain features in type 1 diabetes. Study results and limitations: Shortening of TCRB CDR3s, moderate but significant, appeared in all four CD4+ subsets of Type 1 diabetes patients.

Expressed TCRB transcripts were sequenced, since all the RNA that had been isolated was reverse transcribed. The table came from immunoSEQ multiplex PCR; TCRdb's copy has only in-frame clones and leaves some out. The sample holds around 240,000 clones; under 20% are singletons and the top ten take approximately 0.086%. The antigens for these receptors are not known. Sequences were obtained from naive CD4+ T cells from blood. Every receptor here comes from a man aged 25 to 40 with type 1 diabetes.

A few counts support this clone. The chain couples TRBV11-2 to TRBJ2-3; D is undetermined. This CDR3 is built from 14 residues. Germline loops: CDR1 SGHAT, CDR2 FQNNGV. The ends were cut back, 2 bases at V and 3 bases at J, with 9 bases in the middle. CDR3 residues: CASSLWRSTDTQYF. The CDR3 region has the DNA TGTGCCAGCAGCTTATGGCGGTCAACAGATACGCAGTATTTT.

The gene calls are TRBV29-1 and TRBJ2-7; a weak D match, TRBD1 (6 bases). CDR1 and CDR2 from the germline V gene are SQVTM and ANQGSEA. V lost 7 bases to trimming and J lost 7 bases, with 26 bases between them. This CDR3 region has 15 residues. In DNA, the CDR3 is TGCAGCGCGAAACAGGGAGAGAGCCCCCGGGGAGAGCAGTACTTC. Its protein is CSAKQGESPRGEQYF.

To note about this clone: A clone one base away is much larger, so this may be a read error. This sequence joins TRBV11-2 and TRBJ2-5; the D is unclear. The J call may be incorrect, as the DNA end agrees better with TRBJ2-7. In germline, CDR1 is SGHAT, CDR2 FQNNGV. The CDR3 consists of 11 residues. DNA of the CDR3: TGTGCCAGCAGCTCCGCCTACGAGCAGTACTTC. Amino acids: CASSSAYEQYF.

Only a few counts were recorded for this clone. The chain combines TRBV14 with TRBJ2-7; 10 bases are shared with TRBD1. Trimming took 0 bases from V and 3 from J; bases not matched to a gene: 5. Germline CDR1 reads SGHDN; CDR2 reads FVKESK. The CDR3 is 16 residues long. CDR3 loop: CASSQEAGQGFYEQYF. CDR3 sequence (DNA): TGTGCCAGCAGCCAAGAAGCGGGACAGGGGTTCTACGAGCAGTACTTC.

V gene TRBV29-1 combines with J gene TRBJ2-3, with D unclear. This CDR3 spans 12 amino acids. Trimming cost V 4 bases and J 2 bases, with 7 bases left between them. Per the germline V gene, CDR1 is SQVTM and CDR2 is ANQGSEA. This CDR3 is CSVAVSTDTQYF. The CDR3 bases are TGCAGCGTTGCGGTCTCCACAGATACGCAGTATTTT.

The chain couples TRBV29-1 to TRBJ2-5; D remains ambiguous. The CDR3 covers 16 residues. The germline V gene encodes CDR1 SQVTM and CDR2 ANQGSEA. Trimming left V 6 bases short and J 0 bases short, with 20 bases between. The CDR3 bases are TGCAGCGTCTCATCTTGGCGAAACTTCTACCAAGAGACCCAGTACTTC. Amino acid sequence: CSVSSWRNFYQETQYF.

This chain links TRBV7-2 with TRBJ2-3; 8 bases align to TRBD1. The junction had 5 bases not matched to a gene; V was cut back by 3 bases and J by 3 bases. CDR3 size: 15 residues. Germline lookup yields CDR1 SGHTA and CDR2 FQGNSA. The CDR3 spells CASSFAGGTTDTQYF. The DNA for the CDR3 is TGTGCCAGCAGCTTTGCAGGGGGCACGACAGATACGCAGTATTTT.

This clone was seen only a few times. The chain is built from TRBV6-5 and TRBJ2-1; D not certain. The CDR3 consists of 14 residues. V lost 0 bases to trimming and J lost 5 bases, with 8 bases between them. Germline assignment: CDR1 MNHEY and CDR2 SVGAGI. In DNA, the CDR3 is TGTGCCAGCAGTTACTCGTATACCGACAATGAGCAGTTCTTC. It translates to CASSYSYTDNEQFF.

In this sample, this clone turned up a few times. V and J are TRBV30 and TRBJ1-1, with D unclear. Per the germline V gene, CDR1 is GTSNPN and CDR2 is SVGIG (reference sequence). This CDR3 comprises 11 residues. The V gene lost 4 bases and the J gene lost 6 bases, with 9 bases spanning the gap. The CDR3 is CAWTRTAEAFF. As DNA, the CDR3 is TGTGCCTGGACGAGGACCGCTGAAGCTTTCTTT.

This clone was picked up a small number of times. The junction and the germline gene differ at one end; a read error may be behind it. The V and J genes are TRBV14 and TRBJ2-1; the D gene is possibly TRBD2 (5 bases). The CDR3 is 13 residues long. The germline gives CDR1 SGHDN, CDR2 FVKESK. The CDR3 DNA follows: TGTGCCAGCAGGCAAGAGGGTTACAATGAGCAGTTCTTC. Its protein product is CASRQEGYNEQFF.

J is TRBJ2-5 and V is TRBV29-1; D gene ambiguous. CDR1 and CDR2 (germline): SQVTM, ANQGSEA. Trimming pared 5 bases from V and 1 base from J, leaving 8 bases between. The CDR3 is made up of 12 amino acids. The CDR3 reads CSVPGFQETQYF. The CDR3 nucleotides read TGCAGCGTTCCAGGTTTCCAAGAGACCCAGTACTTC.

The rearrangement links TRBV7-8 to TRBJ2-2, with D hard to call. The CDR3 consists of 14 residues. V shed 2 bases and J shed 1 base, with 5 bases lying between them. The germline V gene encodes CDR1 SGHVS and CDR2 FQNEAQ. The CDR3 DNA reads TGTGCCAGCAGCTTAACGGGGAACACCGGGGAGCTGTTTTTT. This codes for CASSLTGNTGELFF.

This clone was counted a few times. This chain links TRBV28 with TRBJ1-2, with D maybe TRBD1 (6 bases). Germline-derived CDR1 and CDR2 are MDHEN and SYDVKM. The V end was cut by 6 bases, the J end by 5 bases, with 19 bases between. The CDR3 has 15 amino acids. This CDR3 reads CASSPGGGTWYGYTF. In DNA, the CDR3 is TGTGCCAGCAGCCCCGGAGGGGGAACGTGGTATGGCTACACCTTC.

The V and J genes are TRBV28 and TRBJ2-3; 7 bases fit TRBD2. The CDR3 runs 17 residues. Germline lookup yields CDR1 MDHEN and CDR2 SYDVKM. Trimming took 6 bases from V and 0 from J; bases not matched to a gene: 12. CDR3 DNA: TGTGCCAGCAGAGCCCAAGTTAGCGGGCCTAGCACAGATACGCAGTATTTT. Protein: CASRAQVSGPSTDTQYF.

J is TRBJ2-7 and V is TRBV5-6; D call uncertain. The CDR3 sequence is 12 residues long. Looked up from germline, CDR1 is SGHDT and CDR2 is YYEEEE. V gave up 7 bases and J gave up 0 bases, with 8 bases separating them. The CDR3 DNA sequence: TGTGCCAGCGGTCGAAGCTCCTACGAGCAGTACTTC. Residues: CASGRSSYEQYF.

CDR3 amino acids: CASSVLVREEETQYF. CDR3 nucleotide sequence: TGTGCCAGCAGCGTATTAGTCCGGGAGGAGGAGACCCAGTACTTC. The chain uses TRBV9 and TRBJ2-5; 7 bases are shared with TRBD2. V trimming: 1 base; J trimming: 5 bases; junction bases outside the gene matches: 8. The germline CDR1 and CDR2 sequences are SGDLS and YYNGEE. This CDR3 is built from 15 residues.

In this sample, this clone turned up a few times. V gene TRBV6-1 combines with J gene TRBJ2-2; 10 bases line up with TRBD2. Trimming removed 6 bases from V and 4 bases from J; junction bases left unmatched: 5. The CDR3 is 15 residues long. Germline V gene data show CDR1 as MNHNS and CDR2 as SASEGT. This CDR3 is CASRGLAEGTGELFF. The CDR3 nucleotides read TGTGCCAGCAGAGGACTAGCGGAGGGCACCGGGGAGCTGTTTTTT.

This clone was picked up a small number of times. This chain joins TRBV29-1 and TRBJ2-2, with 9 nucleotides matching TRBD1. This CDR3 is built from 14 residues. Germline CDR1 and CDR2: SQVTM and ANQGSEA. With 4 bases clipped from V and 4 bases from J, the junction kept 4 bases outside the gene matches. The CDR3 is CSVGDRVSTGELFF. The CDR3 region has the DNA TGCAGCGTTGGGGACAGGGTGTCCACCGGGGAGCTGTTTTTT.

This clone was detected only a few times. The chain couples TRBV9 to TRBJ1-4, with D perhaps matching TRBD1 (5 bases). CDR1 is SGDLS and CDR2 is YYNGEE in the germline V gene. This CDR3 spans 14 amino acids. V dropped 0 bases and J dropped 7 bases, with 10 bases sitting between them. CDR3 sequence reads: CASSVAREGEKLFF. DNA for the CDR3: TGTGCCAGCAGCGTAGCCAGGGAGGGTGAAAAACTGTTTTTT.

A few counts support this clone. V and J are TRBV6-6 and TRBJ2-3; D ambiguous. Germline values: CDR1 MNHNY, CDR2 SVGAGI (reference sequence). V lost 5 bases, J lost 4 bases, and 13 bases lay in between. This CDR3 is 14 amino acids long. The CDR3 reads CASSPLNPADTQYF. CDR3 in DNA: TGTGCCAGCAGTCCTCTTAATCCTGCAGATACGCAGTATTTT.

This clone was seen a handful of times. This chain connects TRBV9 to TRBJ2-1; no clear D gene. Germline V gives CDR1 SGDLS, CDR2 YYNGEE. CDR3 size: 14 residues. The V end lost 4 bases, the J end lost 4 bases, and 12 bases lay between the germline ends. As DNA, the CDR3 is TGTGCCAGCAGCCCGACCGGCGGATACAATGAGCAGTTCTTC. Its translation: CASSPTGGYNEQFF. Full variable domain (outside the CDR3, taken from reference TRBV9 and TRBJ2-1): DSGVTQTPKHLITATGQRVTLRCSPRSGDLSVYWYQQSLDQGLQFLIQYYNGEERAKGNILERFSAQQFPDLHSELNLSSLELGDSALYFCASSPTGGYNEQFFGPGTRLTVL.

This clone showed up just once. This chain links TRBV6-5 with TRBJ1-2; 8 nucleotides align to TRBD1. This CDR3 comprises 16 residues. CDR1 is MNHEY, CDR2 SVGAGI, per germline. V was pared by 0 bases and J by 3 bases, with 6 bases of the junction left unmatched. The CDR3 is CASSYSGQVNYYGYTF. CDR3 coding DNA: TGTGCCAGCAGTTACTCGGGACAGGTGAATTACTATGGCTACACCTTC.

The rearrangement joins TRBV5-1 to TRBJ2-4; TRBD1 might be the D (5 bases). CDR3 size: 14 residues. Trimming took off 3 bases at V and 5 bases at J, with 12 bases between the two ends. Looked up from germline, CDR1 is SGHRS and CDR2 is YFSETQ. The CDR3 nucleotides read TGCGCCAGCAGCTCACAGGTGTCTGAAAACATTCAGTACTTC. Translation gives CASSSQVSENIQYF.

The chain couples TRBV7-2 to TRBJ2-1; 8 nucleotides line up with TRBD1. This CDR3 has 15 residues. The junction had 8 bases not matched to a gene; V was cut back by 7 bases and J by 3 bases. Germline CDR1 and CDR2: SGHTA and FQGNSA. The DNA of the CDR3 is TGTGCCAGCACCGGTTGGACAGGGAGCTACAATGAGCAGTTCTTC. Translating gives CASTGWTGSYNEQFF. The variable domain in full, completed from reference TRBV7-2 and TRBJ2-1, reads GAGVSQSPSNKVTEKGKDVELRCDPISGHTALYWYRQSLGQGLEFLIYFQGNSAPDKSGLPSDRFSAERTGGSVSTLTIQRTQQEDSAVYLCASTGWTGSYNEQFFGPGTRLTVL.